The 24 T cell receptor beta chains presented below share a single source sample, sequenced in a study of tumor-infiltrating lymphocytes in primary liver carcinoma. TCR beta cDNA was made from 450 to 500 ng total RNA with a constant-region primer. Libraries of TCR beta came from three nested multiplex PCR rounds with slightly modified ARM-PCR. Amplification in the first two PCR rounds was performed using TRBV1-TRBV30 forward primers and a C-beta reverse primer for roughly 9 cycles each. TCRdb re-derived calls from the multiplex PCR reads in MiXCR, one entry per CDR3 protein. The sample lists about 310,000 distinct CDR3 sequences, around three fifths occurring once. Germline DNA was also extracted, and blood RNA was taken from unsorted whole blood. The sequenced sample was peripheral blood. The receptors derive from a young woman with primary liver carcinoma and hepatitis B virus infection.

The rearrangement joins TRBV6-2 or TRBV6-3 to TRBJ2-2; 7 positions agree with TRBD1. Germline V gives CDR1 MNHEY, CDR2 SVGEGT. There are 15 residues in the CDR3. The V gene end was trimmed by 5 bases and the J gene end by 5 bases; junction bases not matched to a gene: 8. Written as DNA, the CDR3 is TGTGCCAGCAGTAGTCCGGGACAGCCGACCGGGGAGCTGTTTTTT. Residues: CASSSPGQPTGELFF.

The CDR3, as DNA: TGTGCCAGCAGTGGTGAACTAGCGGGAGCCCACGAGCAGTACTTC. It specifies CASSGELAGAHEQYF. The rearrangement uses TRBV5-4 and TRBJ2-7, with 11 nucleotides matching TRBD2. This CDR3 contains 15 residues. J gave up 5 bases and V 5 bases, and 9 bases lay outside the gene matches. Germline values: CDR1 SGHNT, CDR2 YYREEE (reference sequence). The variable domain in full, completed from reference TRBV5-4 and TRBJ2-7, reads ETGVTQSPTHLIKTRGQQVTLRCSSQSGHNTVSWYQQALGQGPQFIFQYYREEENGRGNFPPRFSGLQFPNYSSELNVNALELDDSALYLCASSGELAGAHEQYFGPGTRLTVT.

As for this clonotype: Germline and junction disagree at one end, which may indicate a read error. This chain's CDR3 is CGSRSVGIQETQYF. DNA of the CDR3: TGTGGCAGCAGATCGGTTGGTATACAAGAGACCCAGTACTTC. This sequence joins TRBV7-9 and TRBJ2-5; unclear D gene. The CDR3 totals 14 residues. Germline CDR1 reads SEHNR; CDR2 reads FQNEAQ (reference sequence).

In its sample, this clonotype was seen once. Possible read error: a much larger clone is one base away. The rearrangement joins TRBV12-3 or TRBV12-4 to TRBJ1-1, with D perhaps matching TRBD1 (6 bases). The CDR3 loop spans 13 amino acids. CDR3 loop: CASSWTENIEAFF. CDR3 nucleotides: TGTGCCAGCAGTTGGACAGAGAACATTGAAGCTTTCTTT.

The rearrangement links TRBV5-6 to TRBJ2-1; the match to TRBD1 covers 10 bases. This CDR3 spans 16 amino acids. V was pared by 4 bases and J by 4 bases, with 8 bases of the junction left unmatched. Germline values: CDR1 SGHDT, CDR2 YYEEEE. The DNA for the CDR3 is TGTGCCAGCAGCATCAGGGACAGGGGATGGTACAATGAGCAGTTCTTC. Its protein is CASSIRDRGWYNEQFF.

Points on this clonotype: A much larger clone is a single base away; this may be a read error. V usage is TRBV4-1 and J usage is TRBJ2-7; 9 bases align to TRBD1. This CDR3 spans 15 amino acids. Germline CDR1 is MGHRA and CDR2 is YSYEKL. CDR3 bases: TGCGCCAGCAGCCAAGAGGACAGGGGTGTCTACGAGCATTACTTC. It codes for CASSQEDRGVYEHYF.

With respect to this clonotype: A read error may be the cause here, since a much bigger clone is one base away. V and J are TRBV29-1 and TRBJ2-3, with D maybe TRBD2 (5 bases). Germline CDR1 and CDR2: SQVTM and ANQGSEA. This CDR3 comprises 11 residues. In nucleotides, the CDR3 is TGCAGCGGGTCGGACGGGGATATGCAGTATTTT. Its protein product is CSGSDGDMQYF.

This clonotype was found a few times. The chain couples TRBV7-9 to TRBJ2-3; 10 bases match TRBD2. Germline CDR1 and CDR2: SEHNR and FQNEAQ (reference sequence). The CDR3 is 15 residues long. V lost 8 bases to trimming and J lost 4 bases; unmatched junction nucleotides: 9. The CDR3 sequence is CASLLLAGIADTQYF. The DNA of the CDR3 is TGTGCCAGCCTCTTACTAGCGGGAATAGCAGATACGCAGTATTTT.

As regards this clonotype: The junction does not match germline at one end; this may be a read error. The CDR3 region is CASSYGTGGFGYTF. The CDR3 coding sequence is TGTGCCAGTAGTTACGGGACAGGGGGGTTTGGCTACACCTTC. This chain uses TRBV6-5 with TRBJ1-2; TRBD1 matches 11 bases. The CDR3 is 14 amino acids. Germline V gene lookup returns CDR1 MNHEY and CDR2 SVGAGI.

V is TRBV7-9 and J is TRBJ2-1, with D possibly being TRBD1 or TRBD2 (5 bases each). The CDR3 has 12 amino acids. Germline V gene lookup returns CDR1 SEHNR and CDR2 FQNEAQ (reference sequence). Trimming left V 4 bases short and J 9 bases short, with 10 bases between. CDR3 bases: TGTGCCAGCAGCTCGGGACCGATTGAGCAGTTCTTC. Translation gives CASSSGPIEQFF. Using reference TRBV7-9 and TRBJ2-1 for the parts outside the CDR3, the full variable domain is DTGVSQNPRHKITKRGQNVTFRCDPISEHNRLYWYRQTLGQGPEFLTYFQNEAQLEKSRLLSDRFSAERPKGSFSTLEIQRTEQGDSAMYLCASSSGPIEQFFGPGTRLTVL.

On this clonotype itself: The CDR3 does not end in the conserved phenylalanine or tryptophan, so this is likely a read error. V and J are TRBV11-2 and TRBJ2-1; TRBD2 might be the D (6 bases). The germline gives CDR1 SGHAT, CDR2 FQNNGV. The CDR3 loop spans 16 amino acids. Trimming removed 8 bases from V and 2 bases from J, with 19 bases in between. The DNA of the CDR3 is TGTGCCAGCTCTTTTAATGGGAGGAGCACCTACAATGAGCAGTTCCTC. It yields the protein CASSFNGRSTYNEQFL.

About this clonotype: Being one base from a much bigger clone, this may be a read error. The CDR3 reads CSVAGVQLPETQYF. In DNA form, the CDR3 reads TGCAGCGTTGCGGGGGTGCAACTCCCAGAGACCCAGTACTTC. The chain links TRBV29-1 to TRBJ2-5, with a possible D match to TRBD2 (6 bases). The CDR3 runs to 14 residues. V lost 4 bases to trimming and J lost 4 bases, with 16 bases between them. Germline V CDR1 and CDR2: SQVTM, ANQGSEA.

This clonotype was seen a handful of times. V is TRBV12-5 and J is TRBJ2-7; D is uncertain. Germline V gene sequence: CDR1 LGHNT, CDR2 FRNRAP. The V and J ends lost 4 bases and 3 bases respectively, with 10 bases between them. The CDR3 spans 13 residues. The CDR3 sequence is CASGSSEDYEQYF. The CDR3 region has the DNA TGTGCTAGTGGTTCAAGTGAGGACTACGAGCAGTACTTC.

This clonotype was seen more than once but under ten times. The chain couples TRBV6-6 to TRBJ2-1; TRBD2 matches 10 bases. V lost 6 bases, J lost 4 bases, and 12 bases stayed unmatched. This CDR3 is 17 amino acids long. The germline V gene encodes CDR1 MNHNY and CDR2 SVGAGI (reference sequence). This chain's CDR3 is CASRGASGTSAYNEQFF. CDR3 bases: TGTGCCAGCAGGGGGGCCTCCGGGACTAGCGCGTACAATGAGCAGTTCTTC.

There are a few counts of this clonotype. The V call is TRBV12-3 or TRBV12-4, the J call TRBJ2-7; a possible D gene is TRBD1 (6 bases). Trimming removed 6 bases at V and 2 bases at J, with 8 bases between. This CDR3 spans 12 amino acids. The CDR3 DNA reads TGTGCCAGCAGCTGGGACACCTACGAGCAGTACTTC. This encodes CASSWDTYEQYF.

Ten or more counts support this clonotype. The DNA for the CDR3 is TGCAGCGTTGAGGGTCAGGGTAACAACGAGCAGTACTTC. Protein sequence: CSVEGQGNNEQYF. This sequence joins TRBV29-1 and TRBJ2-7; TRBD1 is a possible D gene (5 bases). The germline V and J ends were trimmed by 3 bases and 5 bases, with 14 bases remaining between them. The germline V gene encodes CDR1 SQVTM and CDR2 ANQGSEA. The CDR3 contains 13 residues.

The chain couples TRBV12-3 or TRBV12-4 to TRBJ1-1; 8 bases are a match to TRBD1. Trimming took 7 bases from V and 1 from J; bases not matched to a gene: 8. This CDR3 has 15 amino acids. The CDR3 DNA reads TGTGCCAGCATTCACCGGGACAGGAGGAACACTGAAGCTTTCTTT. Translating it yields CASIHRDRRNTEAFF.

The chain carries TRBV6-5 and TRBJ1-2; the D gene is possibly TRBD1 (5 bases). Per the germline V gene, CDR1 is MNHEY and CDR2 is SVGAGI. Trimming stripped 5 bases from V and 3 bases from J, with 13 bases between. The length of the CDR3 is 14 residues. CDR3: CASSDALGHYGYTF. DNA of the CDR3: TGTGCCAGCAGTGACGCCTTGGGACACTATGGCTACACCTTC.

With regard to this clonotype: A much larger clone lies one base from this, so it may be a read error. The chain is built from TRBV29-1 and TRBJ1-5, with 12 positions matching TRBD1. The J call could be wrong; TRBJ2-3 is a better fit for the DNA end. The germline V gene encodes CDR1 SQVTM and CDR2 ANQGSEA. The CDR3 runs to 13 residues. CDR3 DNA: TGCAGCGTTGGGGACAGGGGGCATCAGCCCCAGTATTTT. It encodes CSVGDRGHQPQYF.

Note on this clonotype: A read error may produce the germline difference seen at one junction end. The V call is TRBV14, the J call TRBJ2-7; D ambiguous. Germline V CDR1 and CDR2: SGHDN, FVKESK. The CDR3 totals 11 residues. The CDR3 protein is CASRQEQKQYF. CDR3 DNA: TGTGCCAGCAGACAAGAACAGAAGCAGTACTTC.

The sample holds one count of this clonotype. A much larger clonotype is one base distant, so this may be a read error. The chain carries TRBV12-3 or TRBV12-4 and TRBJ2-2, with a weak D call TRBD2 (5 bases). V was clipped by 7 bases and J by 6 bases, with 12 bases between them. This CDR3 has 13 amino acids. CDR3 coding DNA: TGTGCCAGCAAGCCAGGAGGCGCCGGGGAGCTGTTTTTT. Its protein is CASKPGGAGELFF.

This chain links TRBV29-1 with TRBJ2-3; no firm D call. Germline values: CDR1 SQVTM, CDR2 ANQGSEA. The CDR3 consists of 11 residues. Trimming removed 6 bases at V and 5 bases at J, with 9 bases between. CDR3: CSVMHLDTQYF. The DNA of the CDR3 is TGCAGCGTCATGCATCTAGATACGCAGTATTTT.

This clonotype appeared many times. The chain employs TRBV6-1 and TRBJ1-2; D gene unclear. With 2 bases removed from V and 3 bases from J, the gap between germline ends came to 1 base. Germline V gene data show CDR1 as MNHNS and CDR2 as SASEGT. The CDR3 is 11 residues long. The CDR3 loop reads CASSEYYGYTF. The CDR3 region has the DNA TGTGCCAGCAGTGAATACTATGGCTACACCTTC.

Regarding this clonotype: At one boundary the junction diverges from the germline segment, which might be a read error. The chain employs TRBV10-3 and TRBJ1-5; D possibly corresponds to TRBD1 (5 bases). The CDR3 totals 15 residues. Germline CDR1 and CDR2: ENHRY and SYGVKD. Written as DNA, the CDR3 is TGTGCCATCAGCGTGACGGGGCAGGGATCACAGCCCCATCATTTT. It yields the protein CAISVTGQGSQPHHF.